This section outlines one T cell receptor beta chain sequence together with its context. This sample is drawn from a study of technical replicates of blood from a handful of donors. Profiling relied on immunoSEQ multiplex PCR, and the TCRdb table lists in-frame clones only, not all of them. Altogether around 90,000 clones are present, around 94% being singletons, with the ten largest covering 0.3% to 0.45%. The CDR3 spans 12 residues. CDR1 and CDR2 (germline): MGHDK, SYGVNS. J gave up 5 bases and V 6 bases, and 4 bases lay outside the gene matches. The sequence came from a human donor in good health. The material sequenced was T cells isolated from PBMCs. The rearrangement links TRBV25-1 to TRBJ2-7; 7 bases map to TRBD1. As DNA, the CDR3 is TGTGCCAGCAGGACAGGGAACCACGAGCAGTACTTC. Protein sequence: CASRTGNHEQYF.